These 28 T cell receptor beta chains share one sample of origin, sequenced in a study of T cells in Graves' hyperthyroidism and ophthalmopathy. Regions amplified from RNA transcripts were the TCR beta CDR3 regions. The primer set for the first-round RT-PCR of the TCR CDR3 was HTBI. MiXCR was run by TCRdb on the multiplex PCR reads, yielding one entry per CDR3 protein. The sample carries approximately 630,000 distinct CDR3 sequences, 15% to 20% recorded once. The sequenced sample consisted of blood. The origin of the receptors is a woman aged 25 to 45 with Graves' hyperthyroidism.

Many counts were recorded for this clonotype. V is TRBV10-3 and J is TRBJ2-7, with 7 positions matching TRBD2. Germline CDR1 is ENHRY and CDR2 is SYGVKD. The V and J ends lost 8 bases and 0 bases, in that order; junction bases with no gene match: 4. The CDR3 runs to 13 residues. The CDR3 loop reads CAIGLAASYEQYF. Here the CDR3 DNA reads TGTGCCATCGGTCTAGCGGCCTCCTACGAGCAGTACTTC.

This clonotype was detected only a few times. V is TRBV11-2 and J is TRBJ1-2, with TRBD1 matching 10 bases. This CDR3 region has 15 residues. In germline, CDR1 is SGHAT, CDR2 FQNNGV. V dropped 3 bases and J dropped 2; count of bases not matched to a gene: 3. The CDR3 DNA reads as TGTGCCAGCAGCTTCGAGGGACAGGGGAACTATGGCTACACCTTC. This gives the protein CASSFEGQGNYGYTF.

This chain joins TRBV18 and TRBJ2-3; D gene ambiguous. V was trimmed by 8 bases and J by 2 bases, leaving 17 bases between them. This CDR3 is built from 15 residues. Germline CDR1 KGHSH, CDR2 LQKENI. Here the CDR3 DNA reads TGTGCCAGCGCGACAAAAGCTATTACCACAGATACGCAGTATTTT. Protein sequence: CASATKAITTDTQYF.

This clonotype was detected only a few times. The chain is built from TRBV11-2 and TRBJ2-1; 11 bases line up with TRBD2. The V and J ends lost 3 bases and 7 bases, in that order; junction bases with no gene match: 11. The CDR3 has 17 residues. Germline values: CDR1 SGHAT, CDR2 FQNNGV. The CDR3 here is CASSLGGLAGGINEQFF. The CDR3 region has the DNA TGTGCCAGCAGCTTGGGGGGCTTAGCGGGAGGGATTAATGAGCAGTTCTTC.

In this sample, this clonotype turned up a few times. The chain couples TRBV27 to TRBJ2-7; 9 nucleotides agree with TRBD1. V was clipped by 5 bases and J by 1 base; unmatched bases: 6. Germline CDR1 reads MNHEY; CDR2 reads SMNVEV (reference sequence). The length of the CDR3 is 15 residues. DNA for the CDR3: TGTGCCAGCAGTCAATCGACAGGGGGATCCTACGAGCAGTACTTC. The encoded protein is CASSQSTGGSYEQYF.

CDR3 sequence reads: CASSTQETGELFF. The CDR3 region has the DNA TGTGCCAGCTCAACACAGGAGACCGGGGAGCTGTTTTTT. The chain uses TRBV18 and TRBJ2-2; maybe TRBD1 (5 bases). CDR1 KGHSH and CDR2 LQKENI come from the germline V gene. The CDR3 is made up of 13 amino acids. V was shortened by 5 bases and J by 5 bases, with 9 bases between the two germline ends.

This clonotype was seen a few times. The rearrangement joins TRBV20-1 to TRBJ2-7; TRBD2 matches at 9 bases. Unmatched junction bases numbered 10, after V lost 5 bases and J lost 5 bases. From germline, CDR1 is DFQATT and CDR2 SNEGSKA (reference sequence). CDR3 size: 14 residues. DNA for the CDR3: TGCAGTGCTTCCAAGTCCGGGACTAGCAACGAGCAGTACTTC. Its protein product is CSASKSGTSNEQYF.

This clonotype was observed a few times. V gene TRBV6-1 combines with J gene TRBJ2-7; weak D call: TRBD1 (6 bases). The CDR3 length is 13 residues. Germline assignment: CDR1 MNHNS and CDR2 SASEGT. V dropped 6 bases and J dropped 6 bases, with 15 bases sitting between them. The chain's CDR3 is CASSVTGMGEQYF. CDR3 coding DNA: TGTGCCAGCAGCGTGACAGGAATGGGCGAGCAGTACTTC.

Details on this clonotype: A much larger clone differs from this one at a single base, so this may be a read error. The CDR3 end shows no conserved phenylalanine or tryptophan, and so a read error is likely. V is TRBV20-1 and J is TRBJ2-3, with a weak D call TRBD2 (6 bases). Trimming pared 3 bases from V and 4 bases from J, leaving 11 bases between. Germline-derived CDR1 and CDR2 are DFQATT and SNEGSKA (reference sequence). The CDR3 has 13 amino acids. This chain's CDR3 is CSAREGSADTQYS. The CDR3, as DNA: TGCAGTGCTAGGGAGGGGAGTGCAGATACGCAGTATTCT.

The V and J genes are TRBV19 and TRBJ2-2; D may correspond to TRBD1 or TRBD2 (5 bases each). V was shortened by 5 bases and J by 0 bases, with 19 bases between the two germline ends. CDR1 is LNHDA and CDR2 is SQIVND in the germline V gene (reference sequence). There are 18 residues in the CDR3. The DNA for the CDR3 is TGTGCCAGTAGTCGCATCTCGGGGCCCACTACGAACACCGGGGAGCTGTTTTTT. This translates into CASSRISGPTTNTGELFF.

V gene TRBV11-2 combines with J gene TRBJ2-7, with a weak D call TRBD1 (5 bases). The CDR3 is 15 residues long. Trimming took off 4 bases at V and 3 bases at J, with 16 bases between the two ends. From germline, CDR1 is SGHAT and CDR2 FQNNGV. CDR3 nucleotides: TGTGCCAGCAGCTCGAGACAGATCTACCACTACGAGCAGTACTTC. Residues: CASSSRQIYHYEQYF.

The chain employs TRBV28 and TRBJ1-4, with D hard to call. The CDR3 consists of 14 residues. Looked up from germline, CDR1 is MDHEN and CDR2 is SYDVKM. Between the trimmed V and J ends, which lost 5 bases and 6 bases, there was a span of 13 bases. The CDR3 coding sequence is TGTGCCAGCAGTCTAGACCAGCTAGATGAAAAACTGTTTTTT. Encoded protein: CASSLDQLDEKLFF.

This clonotype showed up many times. The genes are TRBV4-3 and TRBJ1-1; D gene ambiguous. The germline V gene encodes CDR1 LGHNA and CDR2 YSLEER. V was cut by 0 bases and J by 1 base, with 9 bases left in between. CDR3 size: 15 residues. CDR3 loop: CASSQDEASNTEAFF. In nucleotides, the CDR3 is TGCGCCAGCAGCCAAGATGAGGCTTCGAACACTGAAGCTTTCTTT.

This clonotype was seen many times. The chain has TRBV18 and TRBJ2-1; D not certain. Trimming stripped 3 bases from V and 6 bases from J, with 12 bases between. This CDR3 is built from 14 residues. Germline CDR1 is KGHSH and CDR2 is LQKENI. Here the CDR3 DNA reads TGTGCCAGCTCACCGCCCTTGGGGTCCAATGAGCAGTTCTTC. Translating gives CASSPPLGSNEQFF.

This clonotype was picked up a small number of times. This sequence joins TRBV12-3 or TRBV12-4 and TRBJ2-7; maybe TRBD1 (6 bases). The V gene lost 3 bases and the J gene lost 5 bases, with 14 bases spanning the gap. The CDR3 has 14 amino acids. CDR3 nucleotide sequence: TGTGCCAGCAGTTTGGAAGGGGGTGCGAACGAGCAGTACTTC. This codes for CASSLEGGANEQYF.

This clonotype was picked up a small number of times. The DNA of the CDR3 is TGCAGTGCTAGAGATTTTTCAGGGGGTAACTATGGCTACACCTTC. This translates into CSARDFSGGNYGYTF. This chain joins TRBV20-1 and TRBJ1-2; 7 bases are shared with TRBD1. The CDR3 covers 15 residues. The trim removed 0 bases at V and 1 base at J, leaving 5 bases unmatched. The germline gives CDR1 DFQATT, CDR2 SNEGSKA (reference sequence).

This clonotype was recorded many times. The chain is built from TRBV6-1 and TRBJ2-7; D is unclear. There are 13 residues in the CDR3. Germline CDR1 MNHNS, CDR2 SASEGT. V was trimmed by 2 bases and J by 9 bases, leaving 14 bases between them. As DNA, the CDR3 is TGTGCCAGCAGTGAACCCCTCGTACATGGGCAGTACTTC. It is translated as CASSEPLVHGQYF.

The chain is built from TRBV7-8 and TRBJ2-3, with 11 bases lining up with TRBD2. The V and J ends lost 5 bases and 2 bases, in that order; junction bases with no gene match: 12. This CDR3 spans 18 amino acids. In germline, CDR1 is SGHVS, CDR2 FQNEAQ. The CDR3 spells CASSHRGASGRTTDTQYF. The CDR3, as DNA: TGTGCCAGCAGCCATCGAGGCGCTAGCGGGAGGACCACAGATACGCAGTATTTT.

This clonotype was seen ten or more times. The chain couples TRBV20-1 to TRBJ1-2; 8 bases fit TRBD1. Germline loops: CDR1 DFQATT, CDR2 SNEGSKA (reference sequence). The ends lost 2 bases at V and 6 bases at J; junction bases unmatched: 8. The CDR3 covers 14 residues. The CDR3 nucleotides read TGCAGTGCTAGACCCACGGACAGGGACGATGGCTACACCTTC. Encoded protein: CSARPTDRDDGYTF.

This clonotype showed up many times. The chain carries TRBV10-3 and TRBJ2-7; 7 positions match TRBD2. CDR1 ENHRY and CDR2 SYGVKD come from the germline V gene. CDR3 length: 14 amino acids. The ends lost 7 bases at V and 0 bases at J; junction bases unmatched: 6. The CDR3: CAIKPGTTSYEQYF. In DNA, the CDR3 is TGTGCCATCAAGCCCGGGACTACCTCCTACGAGCAGTACTTC.

This chain connects TRBV29-1 to TRBJ2-1, with TRBD2 matching 9 bases. CDR1 and CDR2 (germline): SQVTM, ANQGSEA. The V and J ends lost 7 bases and 0 bases, in that order; junction bases with no gene match: 16. The CDR3 has 18 residues. The CDR3 region is CSAEGGSSGTYSYNEQFF. Written as DNA, the CDR3 is TGCAGCGCCGAGGGCGGGTCTAGCGGGACCTACTCCTACAATGAGCAGTTCTTC.

The chain recombines TRBV7-3 with TRBJ2-1, with D hard to call. Per the germline V gene, CDR1 is SGHTA and CDR2 is FQGTGA. The CDR3 sequence is 15 residues long. Trimming shortened V by 4 bases and J by 0 bases, and 10 bases separated the two germline ends. The CDR3 is CASSSTPHSYNEQFF. The CDR3 DNA follows: TGTGCCAGCAGCTCGACCCCCCACTCCTACAATGAGCAGTTCTTC. Complete variable domain (other parts from reference TRBV7-3 and TRBJ2-1): GAGVSQTPSNKVTEKGKYVELRCDPISGHTALYWYRQSLGQGPEFLIYFQGTGAADDSGLPNDRFFAVRPEGSVSTLKIQRTERGDSAVYLCASSSTPHSYNEQFFGPGTRLTVL.

In its sample, this clonotype was seen many times. The rearrangement joins TRBV2 to TRBJ1-1; no clear D. V lost 3 bases, J lost 1 base, and 6 bases lay in between. Germline values: CDR1 SNHLY, CDR2 FYNNEI. The CDR3 is 13 amino acids. CDR3 region: CASSEQKNTEAFF. CDR3 DNA: TGTGCCAGCAGTGAGCAGAAGAACACTGAAGCTTTCTTT.

This clonotype was observed a few times. V and J are TRBV9 and TRBJ2-1; the match to TRBD2 covers 11 bases. J was trimmed by 4 bases and V by 2 bases; bases with no gene match: 11. This CDR3 has 18 residues. From germline, CDR1 is SGDLS and CDR2 YYNGEE. Written as DNA, the CDR3 is TGTGCCAGCAGCGTTGAGGTTACTAGCGGGGGAATATACAATGAGCAGTTCTTC. Amino acids: CASSVEVTSGGIYNEQFF.

V usage is TRBV6-1 and J usage is TRBJ1-5; TRBD1 is a possible D gene (5 bases). V was shortened by 8 bases and J by 4 bases, with 12 bases between the two germline ends. In germline, CDR1 is MNHNS, CDR2 SASEGT. This CDR3 spans 13 amino acids. The DNA for the CDR3 is TGTGCCAGCCGACGGGACGGAAATCAGCCCCAGCATTTT. It is translated as CASRRDGNQPQHF.

This clonotype has only a few counts. This chain uses TRBV28 with TRBJ1-1; D remains unclear. Germline V lookup: CDR1 MDHEN, CDR2 SYDVKM. V lost 2 bases and J 1 base, leaving 11 bases between the germline ends. CDR3 length: 15 amino acids. CDR3 in amino acids: CASSLLWKSNTEAFF. The CDR3 bases are TGTGCCAGCAGTTTACTTTGGAAGTCGAACACTGAAGCTTTCTTT.

The CDR3 DNA reads as TGTGCCAGCAGCTTAAGATCAGGGGTGGTTGGAGAGACCCAGTACTTC. As protein: CASSLRSGVVGETQYF. The rearrangement uses TRBV7-3 and TRBJ2-5, with D possibly matching TRBD1 (6 bases). V gave up 1 base and J gave up 4 bases, with 16 bases separating them. There are 16 residues in the CDR3. Germline loops: CDR1 SGHTA, CDR2 FQGTGA.

The rearrangement joins TRBV7-9 to TRBJ1-2, with D maybe TRBD1 (6 bases). This CDR3 has 14 amino acids. V gave up 5 bases and J gave up 1 base, with 11 bases separating them. The V gene's germline CDR1 is SEHNR and CDR2 FQNEAQ (reference sequence). This CDR3 reads CASSTGQNNYGYTF. The CDR3 bases are TGTGCCAGCAGCACAGGACAGAATAACTATGGCTACACCTTC.